Listed here are 20 T cell receptor beta chains from one sample, sequenced in a study of siplizumab effects on memory and regulatory T cells. Sequencing was performed with immunoSEQ multiplex PCR; in TCRdb, only in-frame clones are kept and a portion is missing. The sample has more than 90,000 clones; 85% to 95% are singletons. Sequenced: non-Treg CD4+ T cells sorted from blood. These receptors were taken from a human donor in good health.

The V gene is TRBV28, the J gene TRBJ2-7; 8 positions agree with TRBD2. Germline-derived CDR1 and CDR2 are MDHEN and SYDVKM. V gave up 1 base and J gave up 7 bases; unmatched junction bases: 6. The CDR3 loop spans 14 amino acids. The CDR3 nucleotides are TGTGCCAGCAGTTTATCCGGGACTAGTTTTGAGCAGTACTTC. Its translation: CASSLSGTSFEQYF.

This chain links TRBV10-3 with TRBJ2-4, with D possibly matching TRBD2 (5 bases). This CDR3 contains 16 residues. Germline V CDR1 and CDR2: ENHRY, SYGVKD. Trimming cost V 3 bases and J 0 bases, with 12 bases left between them. CDR3 in amino acids: CAISDKEGVAKNIQYF. CDR3 bases: TGTGCCATCAGTGATAAAGAGGGTGTAGCCAAAAACATTCAGTACTTC.

This rearrangement joins TRBV19 to TRBJ1-5; D is unclear. The CDR3 runs 15 residues. Trimming took 10 bases from V and 0 from J, leaving 16 bases between them. The germline gives CDR1 LNHDA, CDR2 SQIVND (reference sequence). The CDR3 DNA reads as TGTGCCATCCCTTGCCCGGGCGATAGCAATCAGCCCCAGCATTTT. Protein sequence: CAIPCPGDSNQPQHF.

The rearrangement links TRBV7-9 to TRBJ1-2, with D tentatively TRBD1 (5 bases). The germline CDR1 and CDR2 sequences are SEHNR and FQNEAQ (reference sequence). CDR3 length: 17 residues. Deletions cut 7 bases from V and 6 bases from J, with 27 bases between. The CDR3: CASTTGRGVWALHGYTF. In DNA, the CDR3 is TGTGCCAGCACCACGGGGAGAGGGGTTTGGGCCCTCCATGGCTACACCTTC.

The chain links TRBV5-1 to TRBJ2-2; TRBD2 matches 7 bases. The germline V gene encodes CDR1 SGHRS and CDR2 YFSETQ. The CDR3 has 17 residues. The trim removed 2 bases at V and 5 bases at J, leaving 12 bases unmatched. The CDR3 reads CASSLDYPAGWTGELFF. DNA for the CDR3: TGCGCCAGCAGCTTAGACTACCCAGCGGGATGGACCGGGGAGCTGTTTTTT.

The chain joins TRBV27 to TRBJ2-1; possibly TRBD2 for D (7 bases). V was trimmed by 8 bases and J by 4 bases, leaving 21 bases between them. Germline V lookup: CDR1 MNHEY, CDR2 SMNVEV (reference sequence). The CDR3 has 16 amino acids. This chain's CDR3 is CASGNLEGGPYNEQFF. The CDR3 DNA sequence: TGTGCCAGCGGGAACCTGGAGGGGGGGCCTTACAATGAGCAGTTCTTC.

The chain carries TRBV11-2 and TRBJ1-1, with D possibly TRBD1 on 6 matching bases. V lost 5 bases, J lost 0 bases, and 13 bases lay in between. The germline V gene has CDR1 SGHAT and CDR2 FQNNGV. The CDR3 extends over 15 amino acids. As DNA, the CDR3 is TGTGCCAGCAGCCTTCCGGGACAATTGAACACTGAAGCTTTCTTT. Translating gives CASSLPGQLNTEAFF.

This chain links TRBV14 with TRBJ2-7, with a tentative D call TRBD2 (6 bases). The CDR3 totals 14 residues. Per the germline V gene, CDR1 is SGHDN and CDR2 is FVKESK. The V and J ends lost 1 base and 7 bases respectively, with 14 bases between them. The CDR3 DNA reads as TGTGCCAGCAGCCAAGTTCGGGGGTCGGCGGAGCAGTACTTC. Amino acid sequence: CASSQVRGSAEQYF.

The chain combines TRBV5-6 with TRBJ2-7; 8 bases agree with TRBD1. The CDR3 has 15 amino acids. The germline V gene encodes CDR1 SGHDT and CDR2 YYEEEE. J gave up 5 bases and V 4 bases, and 11 bases lay outside the gene matches. For the CDR3, the DNA is TGTGCCAGCAGCCGTTTGACAGGGGTTGGCAACGAGCAGTACTTC. Protein: CASSRLTGVGNEQYF.

This clone appeared once. The J gene is TRBJ1-6, the V gene TRBV7-9; D remains unclear. The germline V and J ends were trimmed by 5 bases and 4 bases, with 15 bases remaining between them. The CDR3 loop spans 16 amino acids. Germline CDR1 reads SEHNR; CDR2 reads FQNEAQ (reference sequence). The CDR3 sequence is CASSPRISAYNSPLHF. In DNA, the CDR3 is TGTGCCAGCAGCCCACGAATCTCGGCTTATAATTCACCCCTCCACTTT.

The rearrangement uses TRBV28 and TRBJ1-4; TRBD1 matches at 7 bases. This CDR3 is built from 15 residues. The junction had 14 bases not matched to a gene; V was cut back by 3 bases and J by 13 bases. Germline assignment: CDR1 MDHEN and CDR2 SYDVKM. The CDR3 nucleotides are TGTGCCAGCAGTTTGGAAAGACAGGGCCCGAGGGGACTGTTTTTT. Translating gives CASSLERQGPRGLFF.

The chain recombines TRBV5-4 with TRBJ2-7; D is uncertain. Germline V gene lookup returns CDR1 SGHNT and CDR2 YYREEE (reference sequence). This CDR3 comprises 13 residues. V was clipped by 4 bases and J by 10 bases, with 18 bases between them. CDR3 sequence reads: CASSPHLGVTQYF. DNA of the CDR3: TGTGCCAGCAGCCCCCACCTCGGCGTTACCCAGTACTTC.

This clone has a handful of counts. The chain uses TRBV19 and TRBJ2-3; D is possibly TRBD1 (5 bases). The CDR3 runs 12 residues. Trimming pared 10 bases from V and 0 bases from J, leaving 8 bases between. Germline CDR1 is LNHDA and CDR2 is SQIVND (reference sequence). As DNA, the CDR3 is TGTGCCACCCGACAGAGCACAGATACGCAGTATTTT. The encoded protein is CATRQSTDTQYF.

This chain connects TRBV11-2 to TRBJ2-5; 7 bases match TRBD1. This CDR3 has 16 residues. Unmatched junction bases numbered 14, after V lost 5 bases and J lost 5 bases. Germline CDR1 reads SGHAT; CDR2 reads FQNNGV. CDR3 region: CASSPNLYRGVETQYF. As DNA, the CDR3 is TGTGCCAGCAGCCCAAACCTTTACAGGGGTGTTGAGACCCAGTACTTC.

The gene calls are TRBV6-4 and TRBJ2-3; 9 bases align to TRBD2. CDR3 length: 15 residues. Per germline, CDR1 MRHNA and CDR2 SNTAGT. J was trimmed by 5 bases and V by 6 bases; bases with no gene match: 9. The CDR3 DNA is TGTGCCAGCAGCGAGTCGGGTAGCGGGAGAGATACGCAGTATTTT. This gives the protein CASSESGSGRDTQYF.

The CDR3 sequence is CASSESSGFYVQYF. The CDR3 region has the DNA TGCGCCAGCAGTGAGAGTTCGGGGTTTTATGTGCAGTATTTT. V and J are TRBV10-1 and TRBJ2-3, with D possibly being TRBD2 (5 bases). The V end lost 2 bases, the J end lost 11 bases, and 17 bases lay between the germline ends. The CDR3 runs to 14 residues. In germline, CDR1 is WNHNN, CDR2 SYGVQD (reference sequence).

The chain couples TRBV28 to TRBJ2-1; D is undetermined. Deletions cut 7 bases from V and 6 bases from J, with 13 bases between. Germline loops: CDR1 MDHEN, CDR2 SYDVKM. The CDR3 covers 13 residues. DNA of the CDR3: TGTGCCAGCACCCAGATACCGGGCAATGAGCAGTTCTTC. Amino acids: CASTQIPGNEQFF.

The rearrangement uses TRBV6-1 and TRBJ1-2; D remains ambiguous. The CDR3 extends over 13 amino acids. Germline values: CDR1 MNHNS, CDR2 SASEGT. Trimming shortened V by 6 bases and J by 5 bases, and 13 bases separated the two germline ends. DNA for the CDR3: TGTGCCAGCAGCTCCGACCAGATTTATGGCTACACCTTC. Its protein product is CASSSDQIYGYTF.

The chain links TRBV30 to TRBJ2-7; D gene unclear. V gave up 4 bases and J gave up 0 bases, with 7 bases separating them. CDR3 size: 12 residues. Per germline, CDR1 GTSNPN and CDR2 SVGIG (reference sequence). CDR3 in DNA: TGTGCCTGGATCAGCAGCTCCTACGAGCAGTACTTC. Translating it yields CAWISSSYEQYF.

V and J are TRBV28 and TRBJ2-3; no reliable D call. V was pared by 6 bases and J by 9 bases, with 19 bases between. CDR3 size: 14 residues. Germline-derived CDR1 and CDR2 are MDHEN and SYDVKM. CDR3 DNA: TGTGCCAGCAGCCAAACCCGGACGCCCCCCACGCAGTATTTT. Its translation is CASSQTRTPPTQYF.